The entry below gives a single TCR beta chain sequence along with its context. As yet, its antigen is unknown. The PCR had 60 Vbeta and 13 Jbeta primers. How the authors handled the data: An analysis performed later counted roughly 80 million unique TCR beta chains (roughly 11 million of them shared). Using immunoSEQ multiplex PCR, the repertoire was profiled, and TCRdb retains in-frame clones only, with some absent. The V and J calls and clone size come from that table; D and trimming were worked out from the DNA. Among some 44,000 clones, 45% to 65% were seen once, and the ten largest hold about 12%. The data were taken from a study of cytomegalovirus exposure and HLA in healthy donors. Overall study findings and caveats: In a later analysis, approximately 15,000 TCR beta sequences were associated with HLA alleles at 0.05 false discovery rate. Diagnosis of cytomegalovirus status made by the classifier reportedly showed high specificity and sensitivity. The study reported that TCR beta sequences accurately predicted HLA-A and HLA-B alleles in most subjects.

This CDR3 is built from 15 residues. Per the germline V gene, CDR1 is SGHTA and CDR2 is FQGNSA. With 5 bases removed from V and 5 bases from J, the gap between germline ends came to 15 bases. This receptor was taken from a human donor in good health. Input material: PBMCs. J is TRBJ2-2 and V is TRBV7-2; a weak D match, TRBD2 (6 bases). CDR3 nucleotide sequence: TGTGCCAGCAGCCAGACCCTCGGGGGTACCGGGGAGCTGTTTTTT. As protein: CASSQTLGGTGELFF.